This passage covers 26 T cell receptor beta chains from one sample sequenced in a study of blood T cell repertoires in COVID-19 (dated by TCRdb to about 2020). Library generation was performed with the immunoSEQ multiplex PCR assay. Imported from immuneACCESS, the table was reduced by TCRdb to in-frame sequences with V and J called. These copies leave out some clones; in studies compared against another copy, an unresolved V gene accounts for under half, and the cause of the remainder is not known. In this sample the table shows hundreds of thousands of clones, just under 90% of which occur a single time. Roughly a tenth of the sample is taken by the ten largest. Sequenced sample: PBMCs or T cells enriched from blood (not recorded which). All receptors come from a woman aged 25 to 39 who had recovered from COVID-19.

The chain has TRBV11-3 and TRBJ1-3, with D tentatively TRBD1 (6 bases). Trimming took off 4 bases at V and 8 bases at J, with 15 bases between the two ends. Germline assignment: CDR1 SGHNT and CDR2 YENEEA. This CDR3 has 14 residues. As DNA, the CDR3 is TGTGCCAGCAGCTCCAGGGGCCAGGGAGACACCATATATTTT. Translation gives CASSSRGQGDTIYF.

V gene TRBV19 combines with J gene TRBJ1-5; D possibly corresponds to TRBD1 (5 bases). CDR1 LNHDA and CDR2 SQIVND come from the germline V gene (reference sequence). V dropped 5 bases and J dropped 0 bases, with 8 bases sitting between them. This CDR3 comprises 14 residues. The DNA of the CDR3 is TGTGCCAGTAGTTGGGGGGTTAGCAATCAGCCCCAGCATTTT. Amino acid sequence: CASSWGVSNQPQHF.

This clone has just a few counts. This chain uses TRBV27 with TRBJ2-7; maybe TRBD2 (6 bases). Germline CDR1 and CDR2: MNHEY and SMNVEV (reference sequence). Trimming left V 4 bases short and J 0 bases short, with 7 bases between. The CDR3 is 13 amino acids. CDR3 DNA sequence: TGTGCCAGCAGTTACGGGGGCTCCTACGAGCAGTACTTC. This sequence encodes CASSYGGSYEQYF.

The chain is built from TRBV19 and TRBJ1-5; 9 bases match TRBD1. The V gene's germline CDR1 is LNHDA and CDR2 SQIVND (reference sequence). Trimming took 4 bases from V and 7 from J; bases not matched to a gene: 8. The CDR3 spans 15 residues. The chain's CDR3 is CASSKRTGERQPQHF. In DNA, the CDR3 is TGTGCCAGTAGTAAACGGACAGGGGAGAGGCAGCCCCAGCATTTT.

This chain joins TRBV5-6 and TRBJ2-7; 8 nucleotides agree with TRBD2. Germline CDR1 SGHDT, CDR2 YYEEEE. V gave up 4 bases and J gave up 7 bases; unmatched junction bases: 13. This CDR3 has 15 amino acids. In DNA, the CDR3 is TGTGCCAGCAGCCGCCCGCGGGGGGCCTCTGGGGAGCAGTACTTC. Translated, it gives CASSRPRGASGEQYF.

CDR3 in amino acids: CASSEQTSGPYQETQYF. The CDR3 DNA follows: TGTGCCAGCAGTGAACAGACTAGCGGGCCCTACCAAGAGACCCAGTACTTC. V usage is TRBV2 and J usage is TRBJ2-5; 10 nucleotides line up with TRBD2. CDR1 and CDR2 (germline): SNHLY, FYNNEI. This CDR3 contains 17 residues. Trimming removed 2 bases from V and 0 bases from J; junction bases left unmatched: 6.

Here the CDR3 reads CAISENSGLSPLHF. The CDR3 bases are TGTGCCATCAGTGAAAATTCCGGTTTATCACCCCTCCACTTT. The chain couples TRBV10-3 to TRBJ1-6; D is unresolved. This CDR3 comprises 14 residues. V gave up 3 bases and J gave up 10 bases, with 13 bases separating them. CDR1 ENHRY and CDR2 SYGVKD come from the germline V gene.

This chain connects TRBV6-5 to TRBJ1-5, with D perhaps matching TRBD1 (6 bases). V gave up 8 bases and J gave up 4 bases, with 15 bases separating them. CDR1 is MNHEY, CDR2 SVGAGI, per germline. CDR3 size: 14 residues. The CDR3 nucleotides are TGTGCCAGCGGGGTCGACAGGATGAATCAGCCCCAGCATTTT. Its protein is CASGVDRMNQPQHF.

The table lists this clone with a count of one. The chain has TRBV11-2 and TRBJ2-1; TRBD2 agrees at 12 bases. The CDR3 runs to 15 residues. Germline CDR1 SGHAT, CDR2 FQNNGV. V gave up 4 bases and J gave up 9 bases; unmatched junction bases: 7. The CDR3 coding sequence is TGTGCCAGCAGCTCTGGGACTAGCGGGCCGACTGAGCAGTTCTTC. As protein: CASSSGTSGPTEQFF.

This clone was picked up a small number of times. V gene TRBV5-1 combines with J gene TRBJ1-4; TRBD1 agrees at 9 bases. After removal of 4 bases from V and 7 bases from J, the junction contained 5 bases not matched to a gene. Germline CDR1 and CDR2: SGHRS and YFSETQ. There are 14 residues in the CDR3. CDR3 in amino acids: CASSPDRGSEKLFF. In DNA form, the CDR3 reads TGCGCCAGCAGCCCGGACAGGGGAAGTGAAAAACTGTTTTTT.

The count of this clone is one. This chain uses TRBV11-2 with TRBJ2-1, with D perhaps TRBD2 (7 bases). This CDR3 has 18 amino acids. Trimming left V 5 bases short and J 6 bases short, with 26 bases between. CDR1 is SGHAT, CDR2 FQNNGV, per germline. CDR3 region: CASSIQRRGGQDSNEQFF. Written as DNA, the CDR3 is TGTGCCAGCAGCATACAACGTAGGGGGGGCCAAGATTCCAATGAGCAGTTCTTC.

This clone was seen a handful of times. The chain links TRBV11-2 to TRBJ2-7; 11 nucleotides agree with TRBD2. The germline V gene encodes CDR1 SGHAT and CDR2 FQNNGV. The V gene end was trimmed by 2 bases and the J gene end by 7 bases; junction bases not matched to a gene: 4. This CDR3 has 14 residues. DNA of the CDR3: TGTGCCAGCAGCTTAATAGCGGGAGGGCGGGAGCAGTACTTC. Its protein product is CASSLIAGGREQYF.

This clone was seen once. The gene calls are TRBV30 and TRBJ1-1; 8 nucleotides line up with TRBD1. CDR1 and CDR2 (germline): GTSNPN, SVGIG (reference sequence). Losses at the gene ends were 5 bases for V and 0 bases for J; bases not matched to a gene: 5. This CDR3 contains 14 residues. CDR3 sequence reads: CAWYRQGLNTEAFF. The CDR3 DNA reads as TGTGCCTGGTATCGACAGGGGTTGAACACTGAAGCTTTCTTT.

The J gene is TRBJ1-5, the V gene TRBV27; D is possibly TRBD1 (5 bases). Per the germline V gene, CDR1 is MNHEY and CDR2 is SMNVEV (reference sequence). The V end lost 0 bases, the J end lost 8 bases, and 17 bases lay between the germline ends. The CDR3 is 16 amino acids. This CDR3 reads CASSLSGGGTEEPQHF. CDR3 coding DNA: TGTGCCAGCAGTTTATCAGGCGGGGGTACGGAAGAGCCCCAGCATTTT.

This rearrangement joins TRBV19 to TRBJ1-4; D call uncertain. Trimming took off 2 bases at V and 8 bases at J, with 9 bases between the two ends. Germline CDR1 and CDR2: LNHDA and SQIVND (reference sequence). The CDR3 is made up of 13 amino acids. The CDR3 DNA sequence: TGTGCCAGTAGTATACTCCCCCGGGAAAAACTGTTTTTT. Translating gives CASSILPREKLFF.

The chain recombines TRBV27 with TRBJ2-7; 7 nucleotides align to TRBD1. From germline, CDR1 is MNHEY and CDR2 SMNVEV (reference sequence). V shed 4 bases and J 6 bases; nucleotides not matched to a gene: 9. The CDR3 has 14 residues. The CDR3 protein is CASSSRDRSFEQYF. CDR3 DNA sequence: TGTGCCAGCAGTTCCCGGGACAGAAGTTTCGAGCAGTACTTC.

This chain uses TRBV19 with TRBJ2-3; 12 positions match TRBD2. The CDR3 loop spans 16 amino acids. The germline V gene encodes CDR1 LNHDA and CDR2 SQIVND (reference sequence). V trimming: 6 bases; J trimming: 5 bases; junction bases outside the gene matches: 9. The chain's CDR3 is CASSLTSGRTGDTQYF. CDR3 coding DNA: TGTGCCAGTAGCCTGACTAGCGGGAGAACTGGAGATACGCAGTATTTT.

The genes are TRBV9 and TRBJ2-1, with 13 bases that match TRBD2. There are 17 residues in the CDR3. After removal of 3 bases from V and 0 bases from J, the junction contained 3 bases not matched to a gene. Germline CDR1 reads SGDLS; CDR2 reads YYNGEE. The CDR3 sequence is CASSARTSGSSYNEQFF. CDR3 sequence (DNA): TGTGCCAGCAGCGCCCGGACTAGCGGGAGCTCCTACAATGAGCAGTTCTTC. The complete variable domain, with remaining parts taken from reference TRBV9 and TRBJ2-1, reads DSGVTQTPKHLITATGQRVTLRCSPRSGDLSVYWYQQSLDQGLQFLIQYYNGEERAKGNILERFSAQQFPDLHSELNLSSLELGDSALYFCASSARTSGSSYNEQFFGPGTRLTVL.

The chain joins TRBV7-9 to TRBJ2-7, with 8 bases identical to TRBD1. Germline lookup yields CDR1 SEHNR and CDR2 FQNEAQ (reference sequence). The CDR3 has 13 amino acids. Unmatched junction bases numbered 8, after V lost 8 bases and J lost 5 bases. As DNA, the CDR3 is TGTGCCAGCGTAAGACAGGGGATCGACGAGCAGTACTTC. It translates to CASVRQGIDEQYF.

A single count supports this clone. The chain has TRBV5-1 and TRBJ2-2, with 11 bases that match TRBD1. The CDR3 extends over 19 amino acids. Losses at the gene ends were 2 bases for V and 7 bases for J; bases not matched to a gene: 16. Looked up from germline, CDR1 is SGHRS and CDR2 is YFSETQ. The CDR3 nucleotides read TGCGCCAGCAGCTTCACGGACAGGGGGCCCCACTGGAGGGTCGGGGAGCTGTTTTTT. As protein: CASSFTDRGPHWRVGELFF. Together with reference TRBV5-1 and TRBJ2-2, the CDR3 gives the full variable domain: KAGVTQTPRYLIKTRGQQVTLSCSPISGHRSVSWYQQTPGQGLQFLFEYFSETQRNKGNFPGRFSGRQFSNSRSEMNVSTLELGDSALYLCASSFTDRGPHWRVGELFFGEGSRLTVL.

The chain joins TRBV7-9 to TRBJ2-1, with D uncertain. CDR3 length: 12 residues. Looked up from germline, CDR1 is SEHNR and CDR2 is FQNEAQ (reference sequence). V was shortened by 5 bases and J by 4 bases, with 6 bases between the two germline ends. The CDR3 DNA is TGTGCCAGCAGCCTTACTTACAATGAGCAGTTCTTC. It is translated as CASSLTYNEQFF.

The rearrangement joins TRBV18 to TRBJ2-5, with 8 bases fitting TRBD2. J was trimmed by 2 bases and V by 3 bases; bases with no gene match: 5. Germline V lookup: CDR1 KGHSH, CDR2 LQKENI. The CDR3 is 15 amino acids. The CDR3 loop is CASSPGLGLQETQYF. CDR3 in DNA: TGTGCCAGCTCACCGGGACTAGGACTTCAAGAGACCCAGTACTTC.

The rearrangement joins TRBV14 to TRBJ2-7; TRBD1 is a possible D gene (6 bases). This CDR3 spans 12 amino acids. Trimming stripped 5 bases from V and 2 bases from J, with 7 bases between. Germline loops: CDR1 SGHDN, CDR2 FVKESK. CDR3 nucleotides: TGTGCCAGCAGCGGACAGACCTACGAGCAGTACTTC. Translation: CASSGQTYEQYF.

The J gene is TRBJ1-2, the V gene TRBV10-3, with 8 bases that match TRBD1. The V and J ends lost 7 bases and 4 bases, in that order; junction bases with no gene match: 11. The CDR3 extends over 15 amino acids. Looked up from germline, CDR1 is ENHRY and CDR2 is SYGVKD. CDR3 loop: CAITVTGDSSYGYTF. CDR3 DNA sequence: TGTGCCATCACCGTGACAGGGGATAGCTCCTATGGCTACACCTTC.

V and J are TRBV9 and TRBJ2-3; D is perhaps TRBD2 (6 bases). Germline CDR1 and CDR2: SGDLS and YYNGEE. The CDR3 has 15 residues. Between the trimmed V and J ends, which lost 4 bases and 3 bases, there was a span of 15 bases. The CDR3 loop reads CASSPKSGETDTQYF. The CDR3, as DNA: TGTGCCAGCAGCCCAAAGTCGGGAGAGACAGATACGCAGTATTTT.

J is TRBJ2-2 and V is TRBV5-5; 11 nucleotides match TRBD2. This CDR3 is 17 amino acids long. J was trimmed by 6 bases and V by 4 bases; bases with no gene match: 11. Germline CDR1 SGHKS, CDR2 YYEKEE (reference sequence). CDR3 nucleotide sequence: TGTGCCAGCAGCAACCGAATACTAGCGGGAGTGCCCGGGGAGCTGTTTTTT. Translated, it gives CASSNRILAGVPGELFF.